These 25 T cell receptor beta chains were sequenced from one sample in a study of T cell responses to AZD1222 COVID-19 vaccine. Clones were sequenced by immunoSEQ multiplex PCR, and TCRdb holds only the in-frame ones, with some missing. The sample records 55,000 to 80,000 clones, 80% to 85% being singletons. The specimen comprised peripheral blood, sampled on day 0 of AZD1222 vaccination. Receptor source: an adult in good health.

This clone is deemed medium-sized (0.01 to 0.1%). J is TRBJ2-2 and V is TRBV24-1; TRBD2 agrees at 13 bases. The CDR3 runs 17 residues. With V trimmed by 4 bases and J by 5 bases, 6 bases remained unmatched. Germline CDR1 and CDR2: KGHDR and SFDVKD. The CDR3 bases are TGTGCCACCAGTGACACTAGCGGGGGGGCTCGGACCGGGGAGCTGTTTTTT. Amino acids: CATSDTSGGARTGELFF.

This chain connects TRBV6-5 to TRBJ1-2; 7 bases agree with TRBD1. CDR3 length: 14 residues. V was pared by 6 bases and J by 4 bases, with 8 bases of the junction left unmatched. Germline values: CDR1 MNHEY, CDR2 SVGAGI. Here the CDR3 DNA reads TGTGCCAGCAGAGAGACAGGGATCGCCTATGGCTACACCTTC. Translating gives CASRETGIAYGYTF.

The chain recombines TRBV5-5 with TRBJ2-1; 10 bases match TRBD2. Germline V CDR1 and CDR2: SGHKS, YYEKEE (reference sequence). The V segment lost 9 bases and the J segment 8 bases; nucleotides outside the gene matches: 8. CDR3 length: 13 amino acids. The CDR3 loop reads CATRLAGEDEQFF. CDR3 in DNA: TGTGCCACCCGCCTAGCGGGGGAAGATGAGCAGTTCTTC.

The chain recombines TRBV19 with TRBJ1-6; the D is unclear. The CDR3 extends over 14 amino acids. V lost 7 bases and J lost 9, with 16 bases in between. CDR1 LNHDA and CDR2 SQIVND come from the germline V gene (reference sequence). Here the CDR3 DNA reads TGTGCCAGTATCGATCCTACCGCGGGTTCACCCCTCCACTTT. It translates to CASIDPTAGSPLHF.

The rearrangement joins TRBV7-2 to TRBJ1-1, with D unresolved. CDR1 is SGHTA, CDR2 FQGNSA, per germline. CDR3 size: 16 residues. V was pared by 2 bases and J by 1 base, with 14 bases between. The DNA for the CDR3 is TGTGCCAGCAGCTTAAGAGTTACAGTCAAGAACACTGAAGCTTTCTTT. It translates to CASSLRVTVKNTEAFF.

The rearrangement uses TRBV5-1 and TRBJ2-7, with 8 bases aligning to TRBD2. The CDR3 totals 15 residues. The germline gives CDR1 SGHRS, CDR2 YFSETQ. J was trimmed by 5 bases and V by 2 bases; bases with no gene match: 9. The CDR3 DNA sequence: TGCGCCAGCAGCTTTACCGGGACTAGTGAGGACGAGCAGTACTTC. Its protein is CASSFTGTSEDEQYF.

The chain's CDR3 is CASSYFGALDEAFF. CDR3 DNA sequence: TGTGCCAGCAGTTACTTCGGAGCTCTCGATGAAGCTTTCTTT. This sequence joins TRBV6-5 and TRBJ1-1; D not certain. The CDR3 consists of 14 residues. Looked up from germline, CDR1 is MNHEY and CDR2 is SVGAGI. V was shortened by 1 base and J by 7 bases, with 13 bases between the two germline ends.

The gene calls are TRBV6-6 and TRBJ1-3; no firm D call. The V gene lost 2 bases and the J gene lost 0 bases, with 8 bases spanning the gap. The CDR3 consists of 15 residues. Per the germline V gene, CDR1 is MNHNY and CDR2 is SVGAGI (reference sequence). The CDR3 region has the DNA TGTGCCAGCAGTTACCTCCCCGACTCTGGAAACACCATATATTTT. This gives the protein CASSYLPDSGNTIYF.

This rearrangement joins TRBV28 to TRBJ1-5; D gene unclear. Trimming took off 7 bases at V and 11 bases at J, with 21 bases between the two ends. Germline V gene data show CDR1 as MDHEN and CDR2 as SYDVKM. There are 14 residues in the CDR3. This CDR3 reads CASTFRGTFRTQHF. CDR3 DNA: TGTGCCAGCACCTTCCGGGGAACATTTCGGACCCAGCATTTT.

This clone came up once. The chain joins TRBV7-8 to TRBJ1-5, with unresolved D. Germline V gene sequence: CDR1 SGHVS, CDR2 FQNEAQ. The CDR3 spans 12 residues. Trimming shortened V by 0 bases and J by 6 bases, and 3 bases separated the two germline ends. The CDR3 nucleotides read TGTGCCAGCAGCTTAGCAGGTCAGCCCCAGCATTTT. The encoded protein is CASSLAGQPQHF.

The chain has TRBV14 and TRBJ1-6; D might be TRBD1 (5 bases). The CDR3 runs 14 residues. Germline CDR1 SGHDN, CDR2 FVKESK. V was trimmed by 4 bases and J by 6 bases, leaving 10 bases between them. The CDR3 DNA sequence: TGTGCCAGCAGCCTGGGACTGCTTAATTCACCCCTCCACTTT. Its translation is CASSLGLLNSPLHF. The full variable domain, rest sourced from reference TRBV14 and TRBJ1-6, is EAGVTQFPSHSVIEKGQTVTLRCDPISGHDNLYWYRRVMGKEIKFLLHFVKESKQDESGMPNNRFLAERTGGTYSTLKVQPAELEDSGVYFCASSLGLLNSPLHFGNGTRLTVT.

This clone is judged medium-sized (0.01 to 0.1%). The CDR3 region is CASSYPGGANEQFF. In DNA form, the CDR3 reads TGTGCCAGCAGTTACCCGGGGGGGGCCAATGAGCAGTTCTTC. V and J are TRBV6-2 or TRBV6-3 and TRBJ2-1, with TRBD2 identical over 8 bases. J lost 6 bases, V lost 2 bases, and 3 bases had no gene match. The CDR3 length is 14 residues. Germline CDR1 reads MNHEY; CDR2 reads SVGEGT.

In its sample, this clone was seen a few times. This chain uses TRBV18 with TRBJ1-1; TRBD1 aligns across 11 bases. After removal of 4 bases from V and 3 bases from J, the junction contained 4 bases not matched to a gene. From germline, CDR1 is KGHSH and CDR2 LQKENI. This CDR3 region has 15 residues. The DNA for the CDR3 is TGTGCCAGCTCACGGACAGGGGGCCTGTACACTGAAGCTTTCTTT. It encodes CASSRTGGLYTEAFF.

The V and J genes are TRBV6-5 and TRBJ2-5, with 7 bases that match TRBD2. After removal of 6 bases from V and 4 bases from J, the junction contained 5 bases not matched to a gene. Germline lookup yields CDR1 MNHEY and CDR2 SVGAGI. The CDR3 consists of 13 residues. The CDR3 coding sequence is TGTGCCAGCAGGTCACTAGCGAGAGAGACCCAGTACTTC. Protein product: CASRSLARETQYF.

The J gene is TRBJ1-2, the V gene TRBV4-2, with D maybe TRBD1 (6 bases). CDR1 is LGHNA, CDR2 YNFKEQ, per germline. The CDR3 covers 15 residues. V dropped 0 bases and J dropped 5 bases, with 13 bases sitting between them. The CDR3 sequence: CASSQEAGAGYGYTF. The DNA for the CDR3 is TGTGCCAGCAGCCAAGAGGCGGGGGCGGGGTATGGCTACACCTTC.

This clone was counted between two and nine times. The chain combines TRBV7-9 with TRBJ2-1; D is uncertain. This CDR3 is built from 13 residues. Germline lookup yields CDR1 SEHNR and CDR2 FQNEAQ (reference sequence). Trimming removed 5 bases from V and 14 bases from J, with 19 bases in between. In nucleotides, the CDR3 is TGTGCCAGCAGCCCCCCAGTCGCGTTAGTTGAGTTCTTC. Translating it yields CASSPPVALVEFF.

This chain uses TRBV7-6 with TRBJ1-1, with TRBD1 matching over 8 bases. V lost 4 bases and J lost 1; bases outside the gene matches: 8. There are 16 residues in the CDR3. CDR1 and CDR2 (germline): SGHVS, FNYEAQ. The CDR3 sequence is CASSYGPQGANTEAFF. CDR3 DNA: TGTGCCAGCAGCTACGGGCCCCAGGGGGCGAACACTGAAGCTTTCTTT.

The rearrangement joins TRBV6-5 to TRBJ1-2; TRBD1 matches at 7 bases. Germline trimming cut 4 bases from V and 3 bases from J; bases unmatched to any gene: 8. The CDR3 contains 15 residues. The V gene's germline CDR1 is MNHEY and CDR2 SVGAGI. The CDR3 region is CASSSPDRAYYGYTF. As DNA, the CDR3 is TGTGCCAGCAGTTCCCCAGACAGGGCTTACTATGGCTACACCTTC.

The genes are TRBV3-1 (or the pseudogene TRBV3-2) and TRBJ1-2; perhaps TRBD1 as D (5 bases). The germline V and J ends were trimmed by 3 bases and 4 bases, with 15 bases remaining between them. In germline, CDR1 is LGHDT, CDR2 YNNKEL (reference sequence). This CDR3 has 15 amino acids. The CDR3 bases are TGTGCCAGCAGCCAGCTGGGAAACGACAGCTATGGCTACACCTTC. As protein: CASSQLGNDSYGYTF.

The chain combines TRBV2 with TRBJ1-2; tentatively, D is TRBD1 (5 bases). Trimming cost V 7 bases and J 2 bases, with 8 bases left between them. The germline V gene encodes CDR1 SNHLY and CDR2 FYNNEI. The length of the CDR3 is 12 residues. The CDR3 sequence is CASNAGNYGYTF. DNA for the CDR3: TGTGCCAGCAATGCAGGGAACTATGGCTACACCTTC.

The chain uses TRBV3-1 (or the pseudogene TRBV3-2) and TRBJ1-3; D call uncertain. Germline CDR1 LGHDT, CDR2 YNNKEL (reference sequence). This CDR3 region has 15 residues. With 4 bases removed from V and 0 bases from J, the gap between germline ends came to 10 bases. CDR3 amino acids: CASSRGTTSGNTIYF. DNA of the CDR3: TGTGCCAGCAGCCGCGGTACGACCTCTGGAAACACCATATATTTT.

The V gene is TRBV4-1, the J gene TRBJ2-2; D might be TRBD2 (6 bases). The V gene's germline CDR1 is MGHRA and CDR2 YSYEKL. This CDR3 has 17 residues. V was clipped by 0 bases and J by 5 bases, with 16 bases between them. The CDR3 bases are TGCGCCAGCAGCCAAGAGGGTGCGGGGTACGGAACCGGGGAGCTGTTTTTT. This translates into CASSQEGAGYGTGELFF.

This CDR3 is CAIRLAGNTDTQYF. The CDR3 DNA follows: TGTGCCATCAGGCTAGCGGGGAACACAGATACGCAGTATTTT. V gene TRBV10-3 combines with J gene TRBJ2-3; 9 bases match TRBD2. The CDR3 runs 14 residues. From germline, CDR1 is ENHRY and CDR2 SYGVKD. V gave up 6 bases and J gave up 2 bases; unmatched junction bases: 3.

This clone showed up just once. The chain links TRBV7-9 to TRBJ1-3; D ambiguous. The V end was cut by 3 bases, the J end by 7 bases, with 4 bases between. This CDR3 comprises 11 residues. The V gene's germline CDR1 is SEHNR and CDR2 FQNEAQ (reference sequence). The CDR3 region has the DNA TGTGCCAGCAGCTTCATGAACACCATATATTTT. Its protein is CASSFMNTIYF.

The rearrangement joins TRBV11-2 to TRBJ1-1; tentative D call: TRBD1 (6 bases). The CDR3 is 13 amino acids. The V and J ends lost 4 bases and 3 bases respectively, with 9 bases between them. Germline V CDR1 and CDR2: SGHAT, FQNNGV. The CDR3: CASSSDRYTEAFF. The CDR3 region has the DNA TGTGCCAGCAGCTCCGACAGGTACACTGAAGCTTTCTTT.